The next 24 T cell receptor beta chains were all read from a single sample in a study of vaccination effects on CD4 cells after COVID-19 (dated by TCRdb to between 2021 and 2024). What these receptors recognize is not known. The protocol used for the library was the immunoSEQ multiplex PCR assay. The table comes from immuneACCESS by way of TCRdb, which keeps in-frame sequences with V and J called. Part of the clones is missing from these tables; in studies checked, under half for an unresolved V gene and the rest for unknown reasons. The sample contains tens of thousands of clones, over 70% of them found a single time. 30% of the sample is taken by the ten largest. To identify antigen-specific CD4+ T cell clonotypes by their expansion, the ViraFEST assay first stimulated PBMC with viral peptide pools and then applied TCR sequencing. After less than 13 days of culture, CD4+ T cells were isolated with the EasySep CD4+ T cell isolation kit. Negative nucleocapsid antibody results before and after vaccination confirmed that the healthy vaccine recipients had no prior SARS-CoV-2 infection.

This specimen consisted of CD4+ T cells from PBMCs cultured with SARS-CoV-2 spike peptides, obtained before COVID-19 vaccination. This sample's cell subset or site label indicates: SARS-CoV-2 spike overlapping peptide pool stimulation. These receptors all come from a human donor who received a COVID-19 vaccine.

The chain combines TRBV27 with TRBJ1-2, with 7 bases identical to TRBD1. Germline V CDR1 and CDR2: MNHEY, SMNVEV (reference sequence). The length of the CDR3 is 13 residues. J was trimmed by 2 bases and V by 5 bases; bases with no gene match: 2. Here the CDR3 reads CASSQQGNYGYTF. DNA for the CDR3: TGTGCCAGCAGTCAACAGGGGAACTATGGCTACACCTTC.

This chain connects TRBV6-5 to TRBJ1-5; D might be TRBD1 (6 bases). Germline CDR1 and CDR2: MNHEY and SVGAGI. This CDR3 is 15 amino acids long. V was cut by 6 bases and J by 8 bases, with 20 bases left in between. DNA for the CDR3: TGTGCCAGCAGAGACTCGGGGGCCTCGGGAAAGCCCCAGCATTTT. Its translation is CASRDSGASGKPQHF.

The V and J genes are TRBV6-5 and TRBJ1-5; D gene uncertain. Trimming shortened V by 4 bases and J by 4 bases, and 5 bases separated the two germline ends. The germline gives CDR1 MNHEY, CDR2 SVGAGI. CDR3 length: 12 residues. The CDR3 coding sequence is TGTGCCAGCAGTTTGAAGAATCAGCCCCAGCATTTT. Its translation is CASSLKNQPQHF.

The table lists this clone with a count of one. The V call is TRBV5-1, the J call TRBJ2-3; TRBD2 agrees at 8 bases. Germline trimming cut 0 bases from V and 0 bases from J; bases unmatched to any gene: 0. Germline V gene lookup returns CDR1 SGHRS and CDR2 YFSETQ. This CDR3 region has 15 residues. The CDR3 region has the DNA TGCGCCAGCAGCTTGGGCGGGGGGAGCACAGATACGCAGTATTTT. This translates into CASSLGGGSTDTQYF.

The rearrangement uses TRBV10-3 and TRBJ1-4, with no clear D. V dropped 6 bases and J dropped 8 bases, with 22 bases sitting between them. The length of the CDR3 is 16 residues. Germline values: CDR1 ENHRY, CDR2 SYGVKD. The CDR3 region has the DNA TGTGCCATCAGCTACACCCCGGGCAGAACCTTCGAAAAACTGTTTTTT. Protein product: CAISYTPGRTFEKLFF.

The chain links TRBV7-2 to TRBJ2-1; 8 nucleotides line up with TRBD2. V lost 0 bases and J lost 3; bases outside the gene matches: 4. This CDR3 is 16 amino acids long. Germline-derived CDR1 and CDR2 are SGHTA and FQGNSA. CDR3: CASSLASGGGYNEQFF. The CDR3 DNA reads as TGTGCCAGCAGCTTAGCCTCGGGGGGGGGCTACAATGAGCAGTTCTTC. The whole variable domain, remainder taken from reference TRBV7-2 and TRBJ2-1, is GAGVSQSPSNKVTEKGKDVELRCDPISGHTALYWYRQSLGQGLEFLIYFQGNSAPDKSGLPSDRFSAERTGGSVSTLTIQRTQQEDSAVYLCASSLASGGGYNEQFFGPGTRLTVL.

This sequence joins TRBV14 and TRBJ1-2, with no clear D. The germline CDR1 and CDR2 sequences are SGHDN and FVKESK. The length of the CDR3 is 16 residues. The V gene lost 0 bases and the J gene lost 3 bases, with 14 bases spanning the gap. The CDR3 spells CASSQEAVERYYGYTF. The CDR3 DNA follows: TGTGCCAGCAGCCAAGAAGCGGTAGAGCGGTACTATGGCTACACCTTC.

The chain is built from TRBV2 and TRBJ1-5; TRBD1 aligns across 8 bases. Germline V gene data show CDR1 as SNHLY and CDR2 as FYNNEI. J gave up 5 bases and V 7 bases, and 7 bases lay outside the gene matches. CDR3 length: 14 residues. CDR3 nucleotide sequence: TGTGCCAGCAACGAGGGCAGGGGGCATCAGCCCCAGCATTTT. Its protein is CASNEGRGHQPQHF.

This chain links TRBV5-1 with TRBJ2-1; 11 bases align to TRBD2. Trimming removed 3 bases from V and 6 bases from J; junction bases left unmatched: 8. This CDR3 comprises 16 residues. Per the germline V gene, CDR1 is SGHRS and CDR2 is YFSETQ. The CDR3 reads CASSSLAGGRANEQFF. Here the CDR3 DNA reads TGCGCCAGCAGCTCTCTAGCGGGAGGCCGGGCCAATGAGCAGTTCTTC. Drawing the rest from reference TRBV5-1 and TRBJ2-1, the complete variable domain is KAGVTQTPRYLIKTRGQQVTLSCSPISGHRSVSWYQQTPGQGLQFLFEYFSETQRNKGNFPGRFSGRQFSNSRSEMNVSTLELGDSALYLCASSSLAGGRANEQFFGPGTRLTVL.

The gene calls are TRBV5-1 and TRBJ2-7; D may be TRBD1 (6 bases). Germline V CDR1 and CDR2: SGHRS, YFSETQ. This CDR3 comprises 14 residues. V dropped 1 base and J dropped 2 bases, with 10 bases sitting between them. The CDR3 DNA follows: TGCGCCAGCAGCTTGACACAGGGTACCTACGAGCAGTACTTC. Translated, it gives CASSLTQGTYEQYF.

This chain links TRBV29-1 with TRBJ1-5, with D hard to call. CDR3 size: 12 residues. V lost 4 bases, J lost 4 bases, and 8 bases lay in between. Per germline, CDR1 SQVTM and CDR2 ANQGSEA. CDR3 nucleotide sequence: TGCAGCGTTGGTGACGGTAATCAGCCCCAGCATTTT. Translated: CSVGDGNQPQHF.

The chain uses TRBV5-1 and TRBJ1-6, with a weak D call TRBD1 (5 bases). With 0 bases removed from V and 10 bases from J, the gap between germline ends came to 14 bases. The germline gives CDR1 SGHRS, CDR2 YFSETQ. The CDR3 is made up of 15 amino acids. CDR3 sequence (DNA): TGCGCCAGCAGCTTGGAAGTTGGAGGGGACTCACCCCTCCACTTT. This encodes CASSLEVGGDSPLHF.

The CDR3 region has the DNA TGTGCCAGCAGTGAACGACAGGGGAATGGCTACACCTTC. Translation gives CASSERQGNGYTF. The rearrangement links TRBV6-1 to TRBJ1-2; 8 nucleotides match TRBD1. CDR1 MNHNS and CDR2 SASEGT come from the germline V gene. The CDR3 totals 13 residues. Trimming removed 2 bases from V and 6 bases from J; junction bases left unmatched: 2.

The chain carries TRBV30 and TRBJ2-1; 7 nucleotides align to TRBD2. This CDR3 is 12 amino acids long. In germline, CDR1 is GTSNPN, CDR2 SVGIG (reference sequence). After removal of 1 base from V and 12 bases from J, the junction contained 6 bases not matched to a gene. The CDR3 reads CAWSASGVGQFF. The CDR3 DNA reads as TGTGCCTGGAGTGCTAGCGGAGTGGGGCAGTTCTTC.

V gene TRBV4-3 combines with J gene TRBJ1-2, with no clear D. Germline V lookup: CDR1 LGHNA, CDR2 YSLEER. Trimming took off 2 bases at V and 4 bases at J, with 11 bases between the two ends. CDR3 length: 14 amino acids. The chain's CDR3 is CASSQSPEGYGYTF. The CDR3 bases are TGCGCCAGCAGCCAAAGCCCTGAGGGCTATGGCTACACCTTC.

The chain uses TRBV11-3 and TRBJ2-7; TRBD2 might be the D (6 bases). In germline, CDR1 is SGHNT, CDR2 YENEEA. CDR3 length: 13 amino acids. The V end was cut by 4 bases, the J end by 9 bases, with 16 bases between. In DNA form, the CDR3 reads TGTGCCAGCAGCTCAGGTCGGACTACTGGGCAGTACTTC. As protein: CASSSGRTTGQYF.

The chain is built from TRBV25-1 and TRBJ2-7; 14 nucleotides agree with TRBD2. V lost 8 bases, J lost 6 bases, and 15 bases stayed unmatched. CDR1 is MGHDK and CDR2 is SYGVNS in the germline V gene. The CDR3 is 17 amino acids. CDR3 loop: CASSSIPGTSGSSEQYF. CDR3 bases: TGTGCCAGCTCCAGCATCCCCGGGACTAGCGGGAGTAGCGAGCAGTACTTC.

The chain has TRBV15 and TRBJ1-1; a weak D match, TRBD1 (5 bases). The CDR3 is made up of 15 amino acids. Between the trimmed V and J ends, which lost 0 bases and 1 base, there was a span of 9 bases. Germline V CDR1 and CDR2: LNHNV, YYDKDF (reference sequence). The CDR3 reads CATSRDGTKNTEAFF. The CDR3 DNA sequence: TGTGCCACCAGCAGAGATGGGACCAAGAACACTGAAGCTTTCTTT. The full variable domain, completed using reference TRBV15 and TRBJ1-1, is DAMVIQNPRYQVTQFGKPVTLSCSQTLNHNVMYWYQQKSSQAPKLLFHYYDKDFNNEADTPDNFQSRRPNTSFCFLDIRSPGLGDTAMYLCATSRDGTKNTEAFFGQGTRLTVV.

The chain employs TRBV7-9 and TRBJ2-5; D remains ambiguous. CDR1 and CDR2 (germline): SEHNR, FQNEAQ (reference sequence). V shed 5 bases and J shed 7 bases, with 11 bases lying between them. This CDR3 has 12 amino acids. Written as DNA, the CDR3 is TGTGCCAGCAGCCCAATCTTTTGGACCCAGTACTTC. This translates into CASSPIFWTQYF. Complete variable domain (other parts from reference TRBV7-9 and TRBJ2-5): DTGVSQNPRHKITKRGQNVTFRCDPISEHNRLYWYRQTLGQGPEFLTYFQNEAQLEKSRLLSDRFSAERPKGSFSTLEIQRTEQGDSAMYLCASSPIFWTQYFGPGTRLLVL.

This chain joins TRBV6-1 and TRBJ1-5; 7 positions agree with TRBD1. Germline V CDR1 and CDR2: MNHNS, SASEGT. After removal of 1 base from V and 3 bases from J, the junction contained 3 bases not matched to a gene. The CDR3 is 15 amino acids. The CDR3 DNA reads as TGTGCCAGCAGTGAAGGGGGGACAGTCAATCAGCCCCAGCATTTT. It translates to CASSEGGTVNQPQHF.

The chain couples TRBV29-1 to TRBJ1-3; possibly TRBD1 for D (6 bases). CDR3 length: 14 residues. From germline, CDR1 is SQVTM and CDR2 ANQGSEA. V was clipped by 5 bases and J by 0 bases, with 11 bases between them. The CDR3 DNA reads TGCAGCGTTTCTCAGGGGCGCTCTGGAAACACCATATATTTT. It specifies CSVSQGRSGNTIYF.

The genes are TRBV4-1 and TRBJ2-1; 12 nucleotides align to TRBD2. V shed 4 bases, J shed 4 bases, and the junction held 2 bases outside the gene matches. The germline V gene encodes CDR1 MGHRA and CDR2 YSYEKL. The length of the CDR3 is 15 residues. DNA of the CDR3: TGCGCCAGCAGCCCCGGACTAGCGGGATACAATGAGCAGTTCTTC. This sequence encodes CASSPGLAGYNEQFF.

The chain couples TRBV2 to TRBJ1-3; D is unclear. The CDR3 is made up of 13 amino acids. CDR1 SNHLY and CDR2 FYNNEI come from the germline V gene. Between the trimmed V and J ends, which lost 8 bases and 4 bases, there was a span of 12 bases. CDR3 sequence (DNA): TGTGCCAGCGAAAGGGAGGCAGGAAACACCATATATTTT. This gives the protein CASEREAGNTIYF.

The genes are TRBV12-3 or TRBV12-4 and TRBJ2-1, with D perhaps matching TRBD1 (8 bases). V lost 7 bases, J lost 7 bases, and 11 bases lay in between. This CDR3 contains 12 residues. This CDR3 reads CASTQGGNEQFF. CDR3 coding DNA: TGTGCCAGCACACAGGGGGGGAATGAGCAGTTCTTC.